This TCR beta chain is drawn from a study of early T cells in non-severe SARS-CoV-2 infection. The protocol attached unique molecular identifiers to individual cDNA molecules. A single record per CDR3 protein comes from TCRdb applying MiXCR to the 5' RACE reads. This table has approximately 52,000 distinct CDR3 sequences, less than 9.5% appearing once. This clonotype was found a few times. This receptor was obtained from an adult who was a healthcare worker with PCR-confirmed SARS-CoV-2 infection or an uninfected control (not recorded which). The sequencing input was whole blood.

The chain's CDR3 is CSARDPAQNTEAFF. The CDR3 bases are TGCAGTGCTAGAGACCCGGCCCAGAACACTGAAGCTTTCTTT. This chain joins TRBV20-1 and TRBJ1-1, with D uncertain. This CDR3 is built from 14 residues. V lost 0 bases to trimming and J lost 1 base, with 9 bases between them. CDR1 is DFQATT, CDR2 SNEGSKA, per germline (reference sequence).